Presented here are 11 T cell receptor beta chains from one specimen sequenced in a study of T-cell reconstitution after alpha-beta-depleted transplantation in children (dated by TCRdb to 2016 to 2018). The library was made by PCR. Sequenced on an Illumina HiSeq 2500. TCR library preparation used molecular barcoding, with unique molecular identifiers applied to normalize quantification of the TCRbeta repertoire. The public reads were quality trimmed at Q25 with fastp and then assembled into clones with MiXCR by TCRdb, keeping productive beta chains. Identical CDR3 proteins give one entry, which carries the most common genes and DNA. Here the sample has around 93,000 distinct CDR3 sequences; roughly 8.3% occur a single time. The ten most abundant clones make up more than 6.5% of the sample. Sequenced here: PBMCs from the stem cell graft donor, sampled from the stem cell graft. These receptors all come from a human donor who donated a stem cell graft to a child with congenital amegakaryocytic thrombocytopenia.

This clonotype was counted ten times or more. The chain has TRBV27 and TRBJ2-4, with 9 nucleotides matching TRBD1. The trim removed 5 bases at V and 9 bases at J, leaving 5 bases unmatched. The V gene's germline CDR1 is MNHEY and CDR2 SMNVEV (reference sequence). This CDR3 is built from 13 residues. In nucleotides, the CDR3 is TGTGCCAGCAGTACACAGGGGGCGGCCATTCAGTACTTC. This sequence encodes CASSTQGAAIQYF.

This clonotype came up many times. V gene TRBV12-3 or TRBV12-4 combines with J gene TRBJ1-1; D remains unclear. Trimming pared 3 bases from V and 0 bases from J, leaving 2 bases between. This CDR3 comprises 12 residues. CDR3 loop: CASSFLNTEAFF. The CDR3 coding sequence is TGTGCCAGCAGTTTCTTGAACACTGAAGCTTTCTTT.

This clonotype was counted many times. CDR3 DNA sequence: TGTGCCAGCAGCCCACCCATGAACACTGAAGCTTTCTTT. It encodes CASSPPMNTEAFF. The chain is built from TRBV11-2 and TRBJ1-1; no definite D call. CDR1 is SGHAT and CDR2 is FQNNGV in the germline V gene. CDR3 length equals 13 residues. V was cut by 5 bases and J by 0 bases, with 7 bases left in between.

This clonotype was counted ten times or more. This rearrangement joins TRBV7-9 to TRBJ2-7; D not certain. This CDR3 contains 12 residues. V lost 2 bases and J 4 bases, leaving 6 bases between the germline ends. The V gene's germline CDR1 is SEHNR and CDR2 FQNEAQ (reference sequence). CDR3 bases: TGTGCCAGCAGCTTATCGGTTTACGAGCAGTACTTC. Its translation: CASSLSVYEQYF.

At least ten counts were recorded for this clonotype. The rearrangement joins TRBV11-1 to TRBJ2-5, with TRBD1 matching 7 bases. Germline CDR1 reads SGHAT; CDR2 reads FQDESV (reference sequence). The CDR3 is 15 amino acids. With 3 bases clipped from V and 0 bases from J, the junction kept 4 bases outside the gene matches. The CDR3 coding sequence is TGTGCCAGCAGCTTGAGGGGACAGCACCAAGAGACCCAGTACTTC. Amino acids: CASSLRGQHQETQYF. The whole variable domain, remainder taken from reference TRBV11-1 and TRBJ2-5, is EAEVAQSPRYKITEKSQAVAFWCDPISGHATLYWYRQILGQGPELLVQFQDESVVDDSQLPKDRFSAERLKGVDSTLKIQPAELGDSAMYLCASSLRGQHQETQYFGPGTRLLVL.

CDR3 region: CATMTSGGAIREQYF. CDR3 in DNA: TGTGCCACCATGACTAGCGGGGGGGCGATACGCGAGCAGTACTTC. The chain recombines TRBV28 with TRBJ2-7, with 14 bases that match TRBD2. Looked up from germline, CDR1 is MDHEN and CDR2 is SYDVKM. This CDR3 is built from 15 residues. J was trimmed by 6 bases and V by 10 bases; bases with no gene match: 11.

The chain combines TRBV14 with TRBJ2-1, with 7 bases fitting TRBD1. The CDR3 is made up of 16 amino acids. After removal of 5 bases from V and 7 bases from J, the junction contained 14 bases not matched to a gene. Germline loops: CDR1 SGHDN, CDR2 FVKESK. This CDR3 reads CASSYRQGRVWNEQFF. CDR3 coding DNA: TGTGCCAGCAGCTACCGACAGGGAAGGGTTTGGAATGAGCAGTTCTTC.

There are many counts of this clonotype. The CDR3 loop reads CASSSSGSPLHF. CDR3 DNA sequence: TGTGCCAGCAGCTCGAGCGGTTCACCCCTCCACTTT. The chain couples TRBV7-2 to TRBJ1-6; D remains unclear. The CDR3 length is 12 residues. The germline V and J ends were trimmed by 4 bases and 9 bases, with 7 bases remaining between them. Per the germline V gene, CDR1 is SGHTA and CDR2 is FQGNSA.

This clonotype was counted many times. The chain employs TRBV20-1 and TRBJ2-5, with 7 bases that match TRBD2. J was trimmed by 5 bases and V by 3 bases; bases with no gene match: 6. This CDR3 contains 13 residues. Germline CDR1 is DFQATT and CDR2 is SNEGSKA (reference sequence). In nucleotides, the CDR3 is TGCAGTGCTAGTTTACCAGCGGGGGAGACCCAGTACTTC. It codes for CSASLPAGETQYF.

The rearrangement links TRBV20-1 to TRBJ1-2; D is undetermined. This CDR3 spans 11 amino acids. The V gene lost 7 bases and the J gene lost 2 bases, with 8 bases spanning the gap. Germline assignment: CDR1 DFQATT and CDR2 SNEGSKA (reference sequence). CDR3 amino acids: CSGTPNYGYTF. The CDR3 DNA reads as TGCAGTGGGACCCCCAACTATGGCTACACCTTC.

This clonotype was seen once. A read error may explain this, as a much larger clone is one base away. The chain links TRBV5-1 to TRBJ1-1; the D gene is possibly TRBD1 (6 bases). Germline V gene lookup returns CDR1 SGHRS and CDR2 YFSETQ. The CDR3 has 15 residues. V gave up 0 bases and J gave up 3 bases, with 12 bases separating them. The CDR3 spells CASSLVGGADTEAFF. CDR3 bases: TGCGCCAGCAGCTTGGTAGGGGGTGCGGACACTGAAGCTTTCTTT.